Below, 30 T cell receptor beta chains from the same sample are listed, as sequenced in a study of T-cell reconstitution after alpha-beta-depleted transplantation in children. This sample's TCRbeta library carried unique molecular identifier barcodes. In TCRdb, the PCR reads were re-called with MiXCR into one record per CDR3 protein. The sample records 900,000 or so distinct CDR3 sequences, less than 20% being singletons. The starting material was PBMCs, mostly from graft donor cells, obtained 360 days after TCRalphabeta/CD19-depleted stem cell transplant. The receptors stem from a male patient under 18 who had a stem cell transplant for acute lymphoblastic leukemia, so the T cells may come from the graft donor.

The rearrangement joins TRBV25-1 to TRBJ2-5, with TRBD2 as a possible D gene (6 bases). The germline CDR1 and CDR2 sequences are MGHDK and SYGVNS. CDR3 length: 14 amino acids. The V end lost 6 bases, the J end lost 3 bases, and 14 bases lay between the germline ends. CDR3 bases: TGTGCCAGCAGCGGGGGAGTCCGGGAAGAGACCCAGTACTTC. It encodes CASSGGVREETQYF.

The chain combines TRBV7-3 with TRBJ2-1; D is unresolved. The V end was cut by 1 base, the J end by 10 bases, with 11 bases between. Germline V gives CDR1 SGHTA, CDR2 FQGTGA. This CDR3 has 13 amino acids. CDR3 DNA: TGTGCCAGCAGCTTAATTCTAGGATTCGAGCAGTTCTTC. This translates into CASSLILGFEQFF. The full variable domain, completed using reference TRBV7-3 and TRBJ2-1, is GAGVSQTPSNKVTEKGKYVELRCDPISGHTALYWYRQSLGQGPEFLIYFQGTGAADDSGLPNDRFFAVRPEGSVSTLKIQRTERGDSAVYLCASSLILGFEQFFGPGTRLTVL.

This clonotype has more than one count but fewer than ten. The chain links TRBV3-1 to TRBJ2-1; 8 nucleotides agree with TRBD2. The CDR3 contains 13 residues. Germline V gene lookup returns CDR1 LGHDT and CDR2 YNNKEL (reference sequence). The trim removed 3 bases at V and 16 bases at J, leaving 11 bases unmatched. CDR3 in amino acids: CASSHASGSFQFF. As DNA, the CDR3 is TGTGCCAGCAGCCACGCGAGCGGGAGCTTCCAATTCTTC.

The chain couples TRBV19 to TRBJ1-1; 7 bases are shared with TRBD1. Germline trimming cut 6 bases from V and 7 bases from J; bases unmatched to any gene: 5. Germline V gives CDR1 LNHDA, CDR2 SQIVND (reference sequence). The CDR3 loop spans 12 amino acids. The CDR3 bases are TGTGCCAGTAGACTAACAGGGGTTGAAGCTTTCTTT. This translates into CASRLTGVEAFF.

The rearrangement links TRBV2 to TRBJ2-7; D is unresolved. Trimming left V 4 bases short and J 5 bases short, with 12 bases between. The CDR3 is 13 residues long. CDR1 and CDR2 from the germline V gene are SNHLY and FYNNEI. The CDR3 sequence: CASSVAGFDEQYF. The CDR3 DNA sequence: TGTGCCAGCAGTGTAGCTGGGTTCGACGAGCAGTACTTC.

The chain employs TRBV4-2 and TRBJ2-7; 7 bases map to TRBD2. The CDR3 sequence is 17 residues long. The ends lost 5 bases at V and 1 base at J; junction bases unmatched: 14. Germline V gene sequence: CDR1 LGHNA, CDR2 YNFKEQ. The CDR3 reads CASSLRPLADSSYEQYF. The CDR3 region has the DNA TGTGCCAGCAGCTTAAGACCCCTAGCGGATTCTTCCTACGAGCAGTACTTC.

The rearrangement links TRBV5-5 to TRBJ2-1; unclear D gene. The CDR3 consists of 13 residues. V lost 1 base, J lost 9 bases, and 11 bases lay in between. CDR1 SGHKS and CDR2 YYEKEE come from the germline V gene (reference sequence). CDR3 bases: TGTGCCAGCAGCTTGTCGTGGGCAGGTGAGCAGTTCTTC. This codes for CASSLSWAGEQFF.

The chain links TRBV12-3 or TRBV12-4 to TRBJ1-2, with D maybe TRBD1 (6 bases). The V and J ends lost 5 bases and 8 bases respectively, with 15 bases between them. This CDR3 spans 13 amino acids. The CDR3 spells CASSKKGGRGYTF. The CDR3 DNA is TGTGCCAGCAGTAAAAAAGGGGGTAGAGGCTACACCTTC.

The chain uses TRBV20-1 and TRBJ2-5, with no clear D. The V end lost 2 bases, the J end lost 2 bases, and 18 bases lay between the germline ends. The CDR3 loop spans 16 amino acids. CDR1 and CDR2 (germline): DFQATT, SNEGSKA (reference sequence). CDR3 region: CSARFIGLRKQETQYF. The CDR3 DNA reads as TGCAGTGCTAGATTCATCGGGTTGAGGAAGCAAGAGACCCAGTACTTC.

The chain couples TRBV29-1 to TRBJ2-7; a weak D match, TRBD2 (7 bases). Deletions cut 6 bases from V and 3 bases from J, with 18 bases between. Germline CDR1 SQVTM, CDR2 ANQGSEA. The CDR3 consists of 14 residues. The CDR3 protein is CSVVGRGAGYEQYF. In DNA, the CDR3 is TGCAGCGTAGTCGGTCGGGGGGCGGGCTACGAGCAGTACTTC.

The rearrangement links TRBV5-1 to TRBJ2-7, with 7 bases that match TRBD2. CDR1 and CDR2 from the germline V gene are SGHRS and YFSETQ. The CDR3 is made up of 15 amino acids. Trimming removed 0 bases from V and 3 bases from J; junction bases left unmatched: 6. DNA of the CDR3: TGCGCCAGCAGCTTGGAGGGAGGGCCCTACTACGAGCAGTACTTC. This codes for CASSLEGGPYYEQYF.

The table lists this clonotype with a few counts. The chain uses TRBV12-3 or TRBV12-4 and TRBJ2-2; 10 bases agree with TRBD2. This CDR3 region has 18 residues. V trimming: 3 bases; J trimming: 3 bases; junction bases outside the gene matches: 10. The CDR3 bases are TGTGCCAGCAGTTTGAGGTTTCTAGCGGGAGCATACACCGGGGAGCTGTTTTTT. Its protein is CASSLRFLAGAYTGELFF.

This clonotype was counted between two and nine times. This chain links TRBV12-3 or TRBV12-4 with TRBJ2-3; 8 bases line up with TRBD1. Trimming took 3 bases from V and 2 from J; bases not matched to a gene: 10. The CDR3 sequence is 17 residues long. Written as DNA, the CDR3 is TGTGCCAGCAGTTTGATAGGACAGGGCGGGTTCACAGATACGCAGTATTTT. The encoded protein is CASSLIGQGGFTDTQYF.

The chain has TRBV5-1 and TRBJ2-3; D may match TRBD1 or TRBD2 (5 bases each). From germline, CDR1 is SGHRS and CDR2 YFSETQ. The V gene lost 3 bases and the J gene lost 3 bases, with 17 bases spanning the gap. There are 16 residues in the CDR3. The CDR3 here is CASSSGPGHGTDTQYF. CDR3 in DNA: TGCGCCAGCAGCTCGGGACCGGGGCACGGGACAGATACGCAGTATTTT.

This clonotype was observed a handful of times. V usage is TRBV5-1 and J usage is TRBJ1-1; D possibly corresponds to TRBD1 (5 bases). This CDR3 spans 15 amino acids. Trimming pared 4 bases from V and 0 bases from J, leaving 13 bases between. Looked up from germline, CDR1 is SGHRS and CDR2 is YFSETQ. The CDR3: CASSLGTGMNTEAFF. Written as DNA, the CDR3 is TGCGCCAGCAGCCTTGGGACGGGGATGAACACTGAAGCTTTCTTT.

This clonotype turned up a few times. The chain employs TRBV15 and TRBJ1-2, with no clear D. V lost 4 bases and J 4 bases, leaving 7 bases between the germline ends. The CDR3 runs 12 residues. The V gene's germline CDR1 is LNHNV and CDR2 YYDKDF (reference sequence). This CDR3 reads CATSKGSYGYTF. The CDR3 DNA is TGTGCCACCAGCAAAGGGTCCTATGGCTACACCTTC.

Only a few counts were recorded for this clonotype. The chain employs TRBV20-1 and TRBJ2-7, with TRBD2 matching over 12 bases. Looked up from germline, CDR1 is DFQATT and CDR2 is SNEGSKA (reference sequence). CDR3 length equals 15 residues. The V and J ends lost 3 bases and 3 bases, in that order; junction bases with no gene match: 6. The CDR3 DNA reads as TGCAGTGCTAGGGCCGGGACTAGCGGGTTCTACGAGCAGTACTTC. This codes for CSARAGTSGFYEQYF.

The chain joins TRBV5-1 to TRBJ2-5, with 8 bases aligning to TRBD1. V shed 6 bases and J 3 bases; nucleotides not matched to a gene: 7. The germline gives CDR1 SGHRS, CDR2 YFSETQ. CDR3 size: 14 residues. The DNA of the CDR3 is TGCGCCAGCAAACCGGGACAGGAAGAAGAGACCCAGTACTTC. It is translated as CASKPGQEEETQYF.

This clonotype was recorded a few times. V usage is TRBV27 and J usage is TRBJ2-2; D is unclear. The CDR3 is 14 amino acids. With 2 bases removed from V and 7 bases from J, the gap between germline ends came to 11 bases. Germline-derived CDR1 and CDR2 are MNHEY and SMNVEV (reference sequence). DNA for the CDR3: TGTGCCAGCAGTTTAACCCAACCCGGCGGGGAGCTGTTTTTT. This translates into CASSLTQPGGELFF.

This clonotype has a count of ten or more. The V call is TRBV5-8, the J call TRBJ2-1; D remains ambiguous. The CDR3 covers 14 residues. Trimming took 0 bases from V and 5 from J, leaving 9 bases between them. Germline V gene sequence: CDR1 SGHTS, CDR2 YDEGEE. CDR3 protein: CASSLVPRNNEQFF. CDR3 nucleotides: TGTGCCAGCAGCTTGGTGCCCCGAAACAATGAGCAGTTCTTC. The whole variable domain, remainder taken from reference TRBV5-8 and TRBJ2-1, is EAGVTQSPTHLIKTRGQQATLRCSPISGHTSVYWYQQALGLGLQFLLWYDEGEERNRGNFPPRFSGRQFPNYSSELNVNALELEDSALYLCASSLVPRNNEQFFGPGTRLTVL.

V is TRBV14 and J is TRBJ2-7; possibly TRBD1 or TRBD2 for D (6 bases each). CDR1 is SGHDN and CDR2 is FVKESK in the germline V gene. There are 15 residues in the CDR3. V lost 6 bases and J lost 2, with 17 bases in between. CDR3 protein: CASSRGGRKAYEQYF. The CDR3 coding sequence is TGTGCCAGCAGTCGAGGGGGGCGGAAAGCCTACGAGCAGTACTTC.

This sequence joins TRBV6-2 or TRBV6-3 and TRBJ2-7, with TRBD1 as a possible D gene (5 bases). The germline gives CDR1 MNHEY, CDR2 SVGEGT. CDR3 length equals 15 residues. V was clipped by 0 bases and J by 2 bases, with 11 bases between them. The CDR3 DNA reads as TGTGCCAGCAGTTACTCTGGGAAACAGGCCTACGAGCAGTACTTC. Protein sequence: CASSYSGKQAYEQYF.

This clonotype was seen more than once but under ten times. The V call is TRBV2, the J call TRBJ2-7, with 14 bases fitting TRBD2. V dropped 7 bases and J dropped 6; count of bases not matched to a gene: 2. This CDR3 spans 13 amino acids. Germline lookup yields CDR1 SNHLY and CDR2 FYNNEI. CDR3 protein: CASTTSGRGEQYF. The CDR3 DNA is TGTGCCAGCACGACTAGCGGGAGGGGCGAGCAGTACTTC.

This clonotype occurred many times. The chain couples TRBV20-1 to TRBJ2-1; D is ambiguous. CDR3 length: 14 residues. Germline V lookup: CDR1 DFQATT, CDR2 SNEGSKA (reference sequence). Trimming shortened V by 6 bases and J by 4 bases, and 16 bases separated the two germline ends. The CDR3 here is CSASGDVQYNEQFF. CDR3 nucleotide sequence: TGCAGTGCCTCTGGGGATGTACAATACAATGAGCAGTTCTTC.

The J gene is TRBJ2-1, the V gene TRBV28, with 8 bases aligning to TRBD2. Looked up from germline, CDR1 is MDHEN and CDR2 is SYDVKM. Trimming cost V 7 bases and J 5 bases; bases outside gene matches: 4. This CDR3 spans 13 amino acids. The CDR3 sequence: CASIPGRDNEQFF. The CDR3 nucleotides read TGTGCCAGCATCCCCGGGAGGGACAATGAGCAGTTCTTC.

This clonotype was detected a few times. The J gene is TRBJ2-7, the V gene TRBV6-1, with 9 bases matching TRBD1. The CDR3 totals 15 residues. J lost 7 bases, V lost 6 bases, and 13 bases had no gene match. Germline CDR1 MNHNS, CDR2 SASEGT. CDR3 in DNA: TGTGCCAGCAGCCCCCCGGGACAGGGTCTTTGGGAGCAGTACTTC. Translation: CASSPPGQGLWEQYF.

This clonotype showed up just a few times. The CDR3 sequence: CSATSRADTQYF. CDR3 nucleotides: TGCAGTGCTACATCCCGGGCAGATACGCAGTATTTT. This chain uses TRBV20-1 with TRBJ2-3; no firm D call. Looked up from germline, CDR1 is DFQATT and CDR2 is SNEGSKA (reference sequence). CDR3 length: 12 residues. V was trimmed by 4 bases and J by 4 bases, leaving 9 bases between them.

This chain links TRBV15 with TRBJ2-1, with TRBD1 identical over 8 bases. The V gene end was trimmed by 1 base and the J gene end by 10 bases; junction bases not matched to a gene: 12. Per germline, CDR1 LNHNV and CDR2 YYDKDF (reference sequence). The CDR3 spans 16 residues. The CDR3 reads CATSRVRGRGSGEQFF. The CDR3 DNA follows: TGTGCCACCAGCAGAGTCAGGGGGCGCGGGTCAGGGGAGCAGTTCTTC.

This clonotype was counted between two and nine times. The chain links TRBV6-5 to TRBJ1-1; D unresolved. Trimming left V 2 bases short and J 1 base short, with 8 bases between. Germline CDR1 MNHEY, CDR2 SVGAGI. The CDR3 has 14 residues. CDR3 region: CASSYAPWNTEAFF. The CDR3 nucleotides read TGTGCCAGCAGTTACGCGCCCTGGAACACTGAAGCTTTCTTT.

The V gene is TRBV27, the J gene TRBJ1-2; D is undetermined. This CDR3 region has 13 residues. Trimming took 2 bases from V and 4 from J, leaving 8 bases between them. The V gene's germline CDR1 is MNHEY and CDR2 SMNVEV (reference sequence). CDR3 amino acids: CASSLMGSYGYTF. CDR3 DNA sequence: TGTGCCAGCAGTTTAATGGGATCCTATGGCTACACCTTC.